One sample yielded the 23 T cell receptor beta chains listed below, sequenced in a study of blood T cell repertoires in COVID-19. The method was immunoSEQ multiplex PCR; TCRdb's version includes in-frame clones alone and lacks a portion of them. The repertoire holds some 100,000 clones, with 80% to 90% as singletons. Sample: peripheral blood. The receptors shown here come from a human donor in a cohort sampled during active COVID-19.

This clone was seen more than once but under ten times. The V call is TRBV2, the J call TRBJ2-2, with a tentative D call TRBD2 (5 bases). The V gene's germline CDR1 is SNHLY and CDR2 FYNNEI. V dropped 3 bases and J dropped 4 bases, with 12 bases sitting between them. The CDR3 is made up of 15 amino acids. The CDR3 loop reads CASSDGQAGTGELFF. The CDR3 bases are TGTGCCAGCAGTGATGGCCAGGCGGGCACCGGGGAGCTGTTTTTT.

This clone has only a few counts. The V and J genes are TRBV2 and TRBJ1-1; D unresolved. Between the trimmed V and J ends, which lost 4 bases and 1 base, there was a span of 4 bases. The CDR3 runs 12 residues. The germline CDR1 and CDR2 sequences are SNHLY and FYNNEI. CDR3 in DNA: TGTGCCAGCAGTGTACAGAACACTGAAGCTTTCTTT. Its protein is CASSVQNTEAFF.

The chain employs TRBV29-1 and TRBJ2-1; TRBD2 agrees at 11 bases. Looked up from germline, CDR1 is SQVTM and CDR2 is ANQGSEA. Unmatched junction bases numbered 12, after V lost 7 bases and J lost 7 bases. The CDR3 spans 15 residues. The CDR3 region is CSANELAGVRNEQFF. The DNA for the CDR3 is TGCAGCGCAAACGAACTAGCGGGAGTGAGGAATGAGCAGTTCTTC.

The rearrangement uses TRBV6-5 and TRBJ1-4, with D possibly matching TRBD1 (5 bases). Germline V gene data show CDR1 as MNHEY and CDR2 as SVGAGI. This CDR3 is built from 15 residues. V lost 0 bases to trimming and J lost 5 bases, with 10 bases between them. The chain's CDR3 is CASSYSGRINEKLFF. The CDR3 DNA is TGTGCCAGCAGTTACTCGGGGCGGATAAATGAAAAACTGTTTTTT.

The J gene is TRBJ1-1, the V gene TRBV20-1; TRBD1 agrees at 9 bases. The CDR3 loop spans 16 amino acids. Germline V lookup: CDR1 DFQATT, CDR2 SNEGSKA (reference sequence). With 3 bases clipped from V and 3 bases from J, the junction kept 11 bases outside the gene matches. CDR3 in amino acids: CSASRTGERGYTEAFF. CDR3 bases: TGCAGTGCTAGTAGGACAGGGGAGAGAGGGTACACTGAAGCTTTCTTT.

The chain joins TRBV15 to TRBJ2-3; 7 bases map to TRBD1. V was pared by 5 bases and J by 5 bases, with 19 bases of the junction left unmatched. Germline CDR1 and CDR2: LNHNV and YYDKDF (reference sequence). This CDR3 has 18 amino acids. CDR3 sequence (DNA): TGTGCCACCAGCGGATCCCAATCGCCGACAGGGTGGGGAGATACGCAGTATTTT. It encodes CATSGSQSPTGWGDTQYF.

The chain couples TRBV7-2 to TRBJ1-3, with 9 positions matching TRBD1. From germline, CDR1 is SGHTA and CDR2 FQGNSA. The CDR3 sequence is 15 residues long. Trimming took 5 bases from V and 4 from J; bases not matched to a gene: 6. CDR3 nucleotide sequence: TGTGCCAGCAGCCCAGGACAGGGGTTAGGAAACACCATATATTTT. Translating gives CASSPGQGLGNTIYF. Drawing the rest from reference TRBV7-2 and TRBJ1-3, the complete variable domain is GAGVSQSPSNKVTEKGKDVELRCDPISGHTALYWYRQSLGQGLEFLIYFQGNSAPDKSGLPSDRFSAERTGGSVSTLTIQRTQQEDSAVYLCASSPGQGLGNTIYFGEGSWLTVV.

This rearrangement joins TRBV28 to TRBJ1-5; TRBD1 is a possible D gene (6 bases). Trimming cost V 2 bases and J 3 bases, with 11 bases left between them. This CDR3 contains 15 residues. CDR1 is MDHEN and CDR2 is SYDVKM in the germline V gene. The CDR3 protein is CASSLMGADNQPQHF. The CDR3 DNA reads TGTGCCAGCAGTTTAATGGGGGCGGACAATCAGCCCCAGCATTTT.

This clone appeared a single time. V usage is TRBV5-8 and J usage is TRBJ1-2; D perhaps matches TRBD1 (5 bases). V was trimmed by 1 base and J by 4 bases, leaving 11 bases between them. Looked up from germline, CDR1 is SGHTS and CDR2 is YDEGEE. The CDR3 covers 14 residues. In DNA, the CDR3 is TGTGCCAGCAGCTTGTTTGAGGGACTCTATGGCTACACCTTC. This sequence encodes CASSLFEGLYGYTF.

This chain connects TRBV7-9 to TRBJ2-7; D perhaps matches TRBD1 (5 bases). Germline CDR1 SEHNR, CDR2 FQNEAQ (reference sequence). The CDR3 has 16 residues. The V end lost 3 bases, the J end lost 0 bases, and 15 bases lay between the germline ends. The CDR3 loop reads CASSFSPRAGSYEQYF. Here the CDR3 DNA reads TGTGCCAGCAGCTTTAGTCCCAGGGCAGGCTCCTACGAGCAGTACTTC.

The chain links TRBV7-9 to TRBJ1-4; weak D call: TRBD1 (6 bases). The CDR3 is made up of 17 amino acids. Germline V gives CDR1 SEHNR, CDR2 FQNEAQ (reference sequence). Deletions cut 2 bases from V and 0 bases from J, with 13 bases between. The CDR3 region is CASSLPRTDPTNEKLFF. CDR3 nucleotides: TGTGCCAGCAGCTTACCCCGGACAGATCCAACTAATGAAAAACTGTTTTTT.

The chain recombines TRBV28 with TRBJ2-1; TRBD1 aligns across 7 bases. V trimming: 7 bases; J trimming: 1 base; junction bases outside the gene matches: 4. This CDR3 contains 14 residues. Germline CDR1 reads MDHEN; CDR2 reads SYDVKM. The CDR3 sequence is CASTGGVSYNEQFF. CDR3 sequence (DNA): TGTGCCAGCACAGGGGGAGTTTCCTACAATGAGCAGTTCTTC.

The chain joins TRBV2 to TRBJ1-6, with unresolved D. V was cut by 6 bases and J by 14 bases, with 17 bases left in between. Looked up from germline, CDR1 is SNHLY and CDR2 is FYNNEI. The CDR3 runs to 13 residues. CDR3 in DNA: TGTGCCAGCAGGTACTCACCCCGGGTCACCCTCCACTTT. Its protein product is CASRYSPRVTLHF. The whole variable domain, remainder taken from reference TRBV2 and TRBJ1-6, is EPEVTQTPSHQVTQMGQEVILRCVPISNHLYFYWYRQILGQKVEFLVSFYNNEISEKSEIFDDQFSVERPDGSNFTLKIRSTKLEDSAMYFCASRYSPRVTLHFGNGTRLTVT.

The chain joins TRBV5-1 to TRBJ2-5; TRBD2 might be the D (6 bases). V dropped 1 base and J dropped 5 bases, with 12 bases sitting between them. CDR1 is SGHRS and CDR2 is YFSETQ in the germline V gene. CDR3 length: 14 amino acids. This CDR3 reads CASSLLGGGETQYF. The CDR3 DNA sequence: TGCGCCAGCAGCTTGCTGGGGGGAGGCGAGACCCAGTACTTC.

The gene calls are TRBV5-1 and TRBJ2-1; 11 nucleotides agree with TRBD1. This CDR3 has 15 residues. Trimming took 3 bases from V and 6 from J; bases not matched to a gene: 5. Germline CDR1 reads SGHRS; CDR2 reads YFSETQ. The chain's CDR3 is CASSSGQGAINEQFF. CDR3 DNA: TGCGCCAGCAGCTCAGGACAGGGGGCGATCAATGAGCAGTTCTTC.

The gene calls are TRBV30 and TRBJ2-1; TRBD2 agrees at 10 bases. The CDR3 is 15 residues long. V trimming: 1 base; J trimming: 3 bases; junction bases outside the gene matches: 3. The germline V gene encodes CDR1 GTSNPN and CDR2 SVGIG (reference sequence). DNA for the CDR3: TGTGCCTGGAGTGGTAGCGGGGGGCGCTACAATGAGCAGTTCTTC. The encoded protein is CAWSGSGGRYNEQFF.

The rearrangement uses TRBV7-9 and TRBJ1-1, with 9 bases aligning to TRBD1. The V segment lost 7 bases and the J segment 4 bases; nucleotides outside the gene matches: 4. CDR1 is SEHNR, CDR2 FQNEAQ, per germline (reference sequence). The CDR3 runs to 13 residues. The CDR3 nucleotides are TGTGCCAGCACCCCGACAGGGGGCACTGAAGCTTTCTTT. Protein: CASTPTGGTEAFF.

The J gene is TRBJ1-2, the V gene TRBV30; the D gene is possibly TRBD1 (6 bases). From germline, CDR1 is GTSNPN and CDR2 SVGIG (reference sequence). Between the trimmed V and J ends, which lost 6 bases and 4 bases, there was a span of 12 bases. There are 12 residues in the CDR3. The CDR3 coding sequence is TGTGCCTGTATGACAGGAGGCTATGGCTACACCTTC. This codes for CACMTGGYGYTF.

J is TRBJ2-2 and V is TRBV6-4; TRBD1 aligns across 7 bases. Germline lookup yields CDR1 MRHNA and CDR2 SNTAGT. The V gene end was trimmed by 3 bases and the J gene end by 7 bases; junction bases not matched to a gene: 2. The CDR3 consists of 13 residues. As DNA, the CDR3 is TGTGCCAGCAGTGAACAGGGGTTCGGGGAGCTGTTTTTT. It specifies CASSEQGFGELFF.

This rearrangement joins TRBV15 to TRBJ2-1, with D possibly being TRBD2 (6 bases). Germline values: CDR1 LNHNV, CDR2 YYDKDF (reference sequence). The ends were cut back, 0 bases at V and 7 bases at J, with 16 bases in the middle. CDR3 length: 16 amino acids. The DNA of the CDR3 is TGTGCCACCAGCAGAGACGGAGGGGCCCCTATTAATGAGCAGTTCTTC. Amino acids: CATSRDGGAPINEQFF.

The V gene is TRBV7-9, the J gene TRBJ2-2, with 8 positions matching TRBD2. Germline CDR1 SEHNR, CDR2 FQNEAQ (reference sequence). J was trimmed by 1 base and V by 7 bases; bases with no gene match: 2. The CDR3 covers 14 residues. The CDR3 DNA follows: TGTGCCAGCAATAGCGGGGTGAACACCGGGGAGCTGTTTTTT. Translating it yields CASNSGVNTGELFF.

By sample share, this clone is medium-sized. The CDR3 sequence is CASSLTPGRETQYF. CDR3 bases: TGTGCCAGCAGCTTAACTCCAGGAAGAGAGACCCAGTACTTC. This chain uses TRBV7-2 with TRBJ2-5, with D hard to call. This CDR3 spans 14 amino acids. CDR1 is SGHTA and CDR2 is FQGNSA in the germline V gene. The V end lost 2 bases, the J end lost 4 bases, and 11 bases lay between the germline ends.

The CDR3 DNA reads TGCAGCGTTATTGAGCAAGAGACCCAGTACTTC. Amino acids: CSVIEQETQYF. J is TRBJ2-5 and V is TRBV29-1; no clear D. Per the germline V gene, CDR1 is SQVTM and CDR2 is ANQGSEA. With 5 bases removed from V and 2 bases from J, the gap between germline ends came to 6 bases. This CDR3 is 11 amino acids long.